What follows is one T cell receptor beta chain and its context. This record comes from a study of response to subunit inactivated influenza vaccine. TCRdb redid the calling of the RT-PCR reads with MiXCR, one entry per CDR3 protein. Here the sample spans fewer than 600,000 distinct CDR3 sequences, under 8.5% being singletons. The CDR3 runs to 16 residues. V lost 5 bases to trimming and J lost 5 bases; unmatched junction nucleotides: 8. CDR1 and CDR2 from the germline V gene are SGHVS and FQNEAQ. The rearrangement links TRBV7-8 to TRBJ2-7, with 14 nucleotides matching TRBD2. Sample: PBMCs from blood, taken about 23 months after vaccination. The clonotype was recovered from a man between 50 and 75 years old who received an inactivated influenza vaccine. The CDR3 coding sequence is TGTGCCAGCAGCCCCCGACTAGCGGGAGGGGGCAACGAGCAGTACTTC. This translates into CASSPRLAGGGNEQYF.